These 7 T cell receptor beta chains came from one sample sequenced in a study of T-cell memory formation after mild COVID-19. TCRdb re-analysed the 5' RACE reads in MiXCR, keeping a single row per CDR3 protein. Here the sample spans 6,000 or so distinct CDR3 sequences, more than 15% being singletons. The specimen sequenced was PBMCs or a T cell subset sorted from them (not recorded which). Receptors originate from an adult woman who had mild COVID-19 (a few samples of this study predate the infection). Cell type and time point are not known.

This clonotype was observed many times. CDR3 bases: TGTGCCAGCAGCCAAGGGTCGGGGGCGCTCGGTAACATTCAGTACTTC. It encodes CASSQGSGALGNIQYF. This chain connects TRBV3-1 to TRBJ2-4; the D gene could be TRBD1 or TRBD2 (6 bases each). Trimming removed 1 base at V and 7 bases at J, with 17 bases between. Germline assignment: CDR1 LGHDT and CDR2 YNNKEL (reference sequence). This CDR3 is built from 16 residues.

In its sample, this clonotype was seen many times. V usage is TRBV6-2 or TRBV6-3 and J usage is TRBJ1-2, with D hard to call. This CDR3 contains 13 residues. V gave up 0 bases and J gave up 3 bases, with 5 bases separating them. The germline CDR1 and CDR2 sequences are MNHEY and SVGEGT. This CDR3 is CASSYSNYYGYTF. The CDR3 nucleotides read TGTGCCAGCAGTTACTCCAATTACTATGGCTACACCTTC.

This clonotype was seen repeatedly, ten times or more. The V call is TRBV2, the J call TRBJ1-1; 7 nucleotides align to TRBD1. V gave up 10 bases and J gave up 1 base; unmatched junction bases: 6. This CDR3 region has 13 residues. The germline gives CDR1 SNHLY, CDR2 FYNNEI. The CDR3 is CATPRDRNTEAFF. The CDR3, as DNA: TGTGCCACCCCCCGGGACAGGAACACTGAAGCTTTCTTT.

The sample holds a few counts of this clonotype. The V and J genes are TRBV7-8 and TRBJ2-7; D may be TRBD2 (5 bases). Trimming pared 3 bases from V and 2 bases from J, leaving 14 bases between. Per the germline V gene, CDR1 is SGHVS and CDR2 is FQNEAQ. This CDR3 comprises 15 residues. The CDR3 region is CASSFRHEGTYEQYF. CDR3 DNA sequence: TGTGCCAGCAGCTTTCGGCATGAGGGTACCTACGAGCAGTACTTC.

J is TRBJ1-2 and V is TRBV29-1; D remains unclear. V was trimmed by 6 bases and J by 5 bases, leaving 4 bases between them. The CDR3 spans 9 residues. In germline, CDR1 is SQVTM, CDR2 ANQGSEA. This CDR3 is CSVVYGYTF. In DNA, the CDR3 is TGCAGCGTCGTATATGGCTACACCTTC.

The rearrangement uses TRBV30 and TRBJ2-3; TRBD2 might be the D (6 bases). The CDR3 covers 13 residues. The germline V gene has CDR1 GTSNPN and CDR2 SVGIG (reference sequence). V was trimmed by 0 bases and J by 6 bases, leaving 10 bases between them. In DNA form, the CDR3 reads TGTGCCTGGAGTGTACGGGAGAGGGATACGCAGTATTTT. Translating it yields CAWSVRERDTQYF.

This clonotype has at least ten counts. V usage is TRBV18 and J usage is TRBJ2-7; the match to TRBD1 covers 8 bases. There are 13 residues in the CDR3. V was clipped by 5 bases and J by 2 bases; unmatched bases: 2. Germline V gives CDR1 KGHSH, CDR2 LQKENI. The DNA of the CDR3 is TGTGCCAGCTCAATACAGGGGGCCTACGAGCAGTACTTC. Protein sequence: CASSIQGAYEQYF.